This TCR beta chain was obtained from a study of blood T cell repertoires in COVID-19. Turning to the study itself: In each case, the material was cDNA or gDNA derived from T cells, B-cell-depleted T cells, or PBMCs.

The CDR3 extends over 16 amino acids. V lost 4 bases, J lost 4 bases, and 19 bases lay in between. In germline, CDR1 is LGHDT, CDR2 YNNKEL (reference sequence). Authors' methods: Reference gene primer amplification gave estimated nucleated cell counts. Produced via immunoSEQ multiplex PCR; TCRdb's table is partial and in-frame only. The V and J calls and clone size come from that table; D and trimming were worked out from the DNA. The sample contains 200,000 to 250,000 clones, around 81% of which appear only once. Sequencing was done on a sample of peripheral blood. The chain is built from TRBV3-1 (or the pseudogene TRBV3-2) and TRBJ2-5, with D tentatively TRBD1 (5 bases). The TCR comes from a woman between 65 and 79 years old with acute or convalescent COVID-19. DNA for the CDR3: TGTGCCAGCAGCCTGAGAAGGGGCCGCGCAGCAGAGACCCAGTACTTC. Translation gives CASSLRRGRAAETQYF.